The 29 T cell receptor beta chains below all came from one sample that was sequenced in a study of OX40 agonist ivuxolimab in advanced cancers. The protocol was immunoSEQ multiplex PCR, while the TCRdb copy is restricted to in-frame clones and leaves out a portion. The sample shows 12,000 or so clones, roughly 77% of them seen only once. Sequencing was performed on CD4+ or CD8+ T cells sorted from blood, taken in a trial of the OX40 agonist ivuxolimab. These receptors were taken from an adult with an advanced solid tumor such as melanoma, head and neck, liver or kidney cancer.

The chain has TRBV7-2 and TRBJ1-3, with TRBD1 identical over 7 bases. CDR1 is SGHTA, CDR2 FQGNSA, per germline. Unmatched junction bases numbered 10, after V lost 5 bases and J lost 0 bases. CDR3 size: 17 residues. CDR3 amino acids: CASSPGGPRFSGNTIYF. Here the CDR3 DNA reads TGTGCCAGCAGCCCAGGGGGTCCTCGCTTCTCTGGAAACACCATATATTTT. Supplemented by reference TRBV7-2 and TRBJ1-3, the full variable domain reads GAGVSQSPSNKVTEKGKDVELRCDPISGHTALYWYRQSLGQGLEFLIYFQGNSAPDKSGLPSDRFSAERTGGSVSTLTIQRTQQEDSAVYLCASSPGGPRFSGNTIYFGEGSWLTVV.

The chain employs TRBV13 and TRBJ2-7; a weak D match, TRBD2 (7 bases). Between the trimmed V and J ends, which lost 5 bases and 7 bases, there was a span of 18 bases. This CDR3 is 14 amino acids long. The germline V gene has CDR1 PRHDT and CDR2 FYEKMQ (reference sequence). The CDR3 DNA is TGTGCCAGCAGCCCAAGGGGGGGGGCCGGAGAGCAGTACTTC. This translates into CASSPRGGAGEQYF.

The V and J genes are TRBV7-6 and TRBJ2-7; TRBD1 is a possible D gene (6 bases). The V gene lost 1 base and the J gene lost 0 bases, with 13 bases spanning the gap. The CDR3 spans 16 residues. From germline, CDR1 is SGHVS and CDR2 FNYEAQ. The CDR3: CASSLETGYSSYEQYF. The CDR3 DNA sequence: TGTGCCAGCAGCTTAGAAACAGGGTATTCCTCCTACGAGCAGTACTTC.

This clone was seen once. The CDR3 here is CASSEGQGADYGYTF. The CDR3 region has the DNA TGCGCCAGCAGCGAGGGACAGGGGGCGGACTATGGCTACACCTTC. V is TRBV4-1 and J is TRBJ1-2; the match to TRBD1 covers 12 bases. The CDR3 is 15 residues long. The junction had 4 bases not matched to a gene; V was cut back by 5 bases and J by 3 bases. Germline V CDR1 and CDR2: MGHRA, YSYEKL.

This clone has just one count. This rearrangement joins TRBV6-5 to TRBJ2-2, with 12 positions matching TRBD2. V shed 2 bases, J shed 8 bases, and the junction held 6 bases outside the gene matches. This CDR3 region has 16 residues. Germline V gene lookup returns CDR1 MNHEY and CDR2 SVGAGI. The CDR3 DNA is TGTGCCAGCAGTTACGAACTAGCGGGAGGTGGTGGGGAGCTGTTTTTT. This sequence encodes CASSYELAGGGGELFF.

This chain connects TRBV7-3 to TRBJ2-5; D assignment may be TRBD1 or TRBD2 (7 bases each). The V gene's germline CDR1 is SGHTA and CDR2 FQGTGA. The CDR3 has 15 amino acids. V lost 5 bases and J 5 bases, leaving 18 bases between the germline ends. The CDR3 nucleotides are TGTGCCAGCAGCCCCGGAAGCAGGGGGGGGGAGACCCAGTACTTC. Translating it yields CASSPGSRGGETQYF.

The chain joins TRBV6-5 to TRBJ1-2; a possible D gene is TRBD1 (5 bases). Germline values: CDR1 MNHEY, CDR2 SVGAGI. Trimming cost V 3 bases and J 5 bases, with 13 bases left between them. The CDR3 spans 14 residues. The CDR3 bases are TGTGCCAGCAGTTATTACAGGACCGGGTATGGCTACACCTTC. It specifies CASSYYRTGYGYTF.

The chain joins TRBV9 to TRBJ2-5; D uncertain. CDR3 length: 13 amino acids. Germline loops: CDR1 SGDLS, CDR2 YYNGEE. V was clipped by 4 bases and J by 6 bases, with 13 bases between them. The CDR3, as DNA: TGTGCCAGCAGCCCATCCACGGAGAAGACCCAGTACTTC. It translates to CASSPSTEKTQYF.

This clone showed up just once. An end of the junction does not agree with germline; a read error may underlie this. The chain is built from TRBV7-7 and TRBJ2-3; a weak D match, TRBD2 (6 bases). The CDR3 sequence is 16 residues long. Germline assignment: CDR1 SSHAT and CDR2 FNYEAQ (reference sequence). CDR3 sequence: CASSLVPAGGSDTQYF. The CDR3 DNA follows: TGTGCTAGCAGCTTAGTTCCAGCGGGCGGATCAGATACGCAGTATTTT.

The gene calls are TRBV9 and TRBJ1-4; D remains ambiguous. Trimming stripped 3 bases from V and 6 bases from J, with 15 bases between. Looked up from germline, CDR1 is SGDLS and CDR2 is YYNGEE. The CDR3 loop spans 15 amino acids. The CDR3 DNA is TGTGCCAGCAGCGAAGAAGGCCATGGGGATGAAAAACTGTTTTTT. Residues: CASSEEGHGDEKLFF.

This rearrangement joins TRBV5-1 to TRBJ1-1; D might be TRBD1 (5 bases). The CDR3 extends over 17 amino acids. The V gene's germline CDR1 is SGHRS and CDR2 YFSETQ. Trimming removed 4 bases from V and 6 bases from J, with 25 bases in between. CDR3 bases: TGCGCCAGCAGCGCCTCGGGGACCGGGGACCCTGAGCCTGAAGCTTTCTTT. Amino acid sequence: CASSASGTGDPEPEAFF.

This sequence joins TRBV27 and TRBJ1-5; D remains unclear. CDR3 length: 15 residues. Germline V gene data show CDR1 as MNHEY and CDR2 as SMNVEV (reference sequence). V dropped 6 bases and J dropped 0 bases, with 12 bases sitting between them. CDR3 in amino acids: CASREDFYSNQPQHF. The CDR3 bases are TGTGCCAGCAGGGAGGACTTCTATAGCAATCAGCCCCAGCATTTT.

DNA for the CDR3: TGTGCCAGCAGAGGCTATAACTATGGCTACACCTTC. Residues: CASRGYNYGYTF. This chain uses TRBV4-2 with TRBJ1-2, with no clear D. CDR1 is LGHNA, CDR2 YNFKEQ, per germline. V was pared by 6 bases and J by 1 base, with 6 bases between. The CDR3 loop spans 12 amino acids.

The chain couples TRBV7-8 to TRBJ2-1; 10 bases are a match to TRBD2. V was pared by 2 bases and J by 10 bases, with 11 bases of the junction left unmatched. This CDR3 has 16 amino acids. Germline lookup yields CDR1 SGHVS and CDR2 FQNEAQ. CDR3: CASSLTASGSAWEQFF. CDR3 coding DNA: TGTGCCAGCAGCTTAACCGCTAGCGGGAGTGCATGGGAGCAGTTCTTC.

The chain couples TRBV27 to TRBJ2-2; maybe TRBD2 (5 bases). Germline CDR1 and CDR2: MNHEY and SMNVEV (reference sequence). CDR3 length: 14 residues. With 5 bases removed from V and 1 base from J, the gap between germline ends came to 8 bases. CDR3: CASSRTGNTGELFF. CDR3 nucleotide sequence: TGTGCCAGCAGTCGGACTGGGAACACCGGGGAGCTGTTTTTT.

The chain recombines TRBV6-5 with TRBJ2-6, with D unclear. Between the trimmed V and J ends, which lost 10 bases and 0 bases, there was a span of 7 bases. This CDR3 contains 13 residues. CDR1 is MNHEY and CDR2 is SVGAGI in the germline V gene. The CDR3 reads CATGFSGANVLTF. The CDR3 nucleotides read TGTGCCACCGGTTTCTCTGGGGCCAACGTCCTGACTTTC.

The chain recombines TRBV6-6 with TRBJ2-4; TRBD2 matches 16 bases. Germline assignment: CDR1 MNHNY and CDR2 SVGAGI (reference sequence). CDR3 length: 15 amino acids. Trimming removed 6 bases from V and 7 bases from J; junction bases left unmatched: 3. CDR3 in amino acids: CASRGTSGRVNIQYF. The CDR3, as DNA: TGTGCCAGCAGGGGGACTAGCGGGAGGGTGAACATTCAGTACTTC.

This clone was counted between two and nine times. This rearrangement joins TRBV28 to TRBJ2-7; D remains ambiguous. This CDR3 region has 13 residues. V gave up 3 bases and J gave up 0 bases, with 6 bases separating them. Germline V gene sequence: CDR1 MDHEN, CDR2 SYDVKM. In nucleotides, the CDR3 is TGTGCCAGCAGTTTTGACAACTCCTACGAGCAGTACTTC. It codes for CASSFDNSYEQYF.

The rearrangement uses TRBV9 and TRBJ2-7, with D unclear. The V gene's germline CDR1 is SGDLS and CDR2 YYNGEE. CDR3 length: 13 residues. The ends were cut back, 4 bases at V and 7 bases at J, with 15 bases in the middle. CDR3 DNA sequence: TGTGCCAGCAGCAACACCGGGCGTGGAGAGCAGTACTTC. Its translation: CASSNTGRGEQYF.

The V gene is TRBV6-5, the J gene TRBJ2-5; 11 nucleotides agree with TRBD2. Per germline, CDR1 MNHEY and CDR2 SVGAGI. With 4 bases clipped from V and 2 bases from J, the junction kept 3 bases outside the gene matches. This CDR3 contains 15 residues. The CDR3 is CASSSRTSGQETQYF. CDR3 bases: TGTGCCAGCAGTTCTCGGACTAGCGGGCAAGAGACCCAGTACTTC.

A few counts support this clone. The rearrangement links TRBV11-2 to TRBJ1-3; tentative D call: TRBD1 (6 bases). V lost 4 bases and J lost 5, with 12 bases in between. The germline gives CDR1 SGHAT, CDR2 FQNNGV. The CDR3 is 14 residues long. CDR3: CASSSRTARNTIYF. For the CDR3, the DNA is TGTGCCAGCAGCTCCCGGACAGCTAGAAACACCATATATTTT.

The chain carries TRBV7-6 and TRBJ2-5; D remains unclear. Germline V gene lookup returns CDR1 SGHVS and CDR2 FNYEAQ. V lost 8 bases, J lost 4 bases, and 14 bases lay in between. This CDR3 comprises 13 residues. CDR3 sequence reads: CASEGPWGETQYF. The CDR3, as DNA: TGTGCCAGCGAAGGCCCCTGGGGAGAGACCCAGTACTTC.

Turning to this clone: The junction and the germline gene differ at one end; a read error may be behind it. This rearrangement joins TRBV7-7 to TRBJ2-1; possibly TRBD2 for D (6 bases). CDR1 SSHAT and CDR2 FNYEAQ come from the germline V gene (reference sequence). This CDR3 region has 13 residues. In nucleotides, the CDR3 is TGTGCTAGCAGCTTAGCGGCAAGCAATGAGCAGTTCTTC. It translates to CASSLAASNEQFF.

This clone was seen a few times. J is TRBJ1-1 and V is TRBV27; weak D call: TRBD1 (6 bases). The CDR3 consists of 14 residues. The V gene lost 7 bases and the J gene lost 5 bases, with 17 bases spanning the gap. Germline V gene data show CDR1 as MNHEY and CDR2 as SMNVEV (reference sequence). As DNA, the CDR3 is TGTGCCAGCAAGGGGGGGGGACGGGGAACTGAAGCTTTCTTT. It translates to CASKGGGRGTEAFF.

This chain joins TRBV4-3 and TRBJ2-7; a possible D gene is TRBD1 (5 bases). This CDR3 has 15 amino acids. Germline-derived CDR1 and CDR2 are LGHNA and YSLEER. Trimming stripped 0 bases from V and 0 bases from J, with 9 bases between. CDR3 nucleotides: TGCGCCAGCAGCCAAGATTGGCAGGGCTCCTACGAGCAGTACTTC. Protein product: CASSQDWQGSYEQYF.

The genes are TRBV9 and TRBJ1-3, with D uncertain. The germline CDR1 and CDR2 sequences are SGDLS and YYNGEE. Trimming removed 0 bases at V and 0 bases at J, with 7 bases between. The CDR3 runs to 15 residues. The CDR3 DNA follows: TGTGCCAGCAGCGTAGCACCGGGCTCTGGAAACACCATATATTTT. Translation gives CASSVAPGSGNTIYF.

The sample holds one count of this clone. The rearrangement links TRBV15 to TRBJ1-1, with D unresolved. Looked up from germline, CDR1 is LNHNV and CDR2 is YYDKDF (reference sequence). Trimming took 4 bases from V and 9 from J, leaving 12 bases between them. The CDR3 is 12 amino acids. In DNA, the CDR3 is TGTGCCACCAGCAACCGGGTGGGGAAAGCTTTCTTT. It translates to CATSNRVGKAFF. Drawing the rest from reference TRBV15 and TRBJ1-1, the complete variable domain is DAMVIQNPRYQVTQFGKPVTLSCSQTLNHNVMYWYQQKSSQAPKLLFHYYDKDFNNEADTPDNFQSRRPNTSFCFLDIRSPGLGDTAMYLCATSNRVGKAFFGQGTRLTVV.

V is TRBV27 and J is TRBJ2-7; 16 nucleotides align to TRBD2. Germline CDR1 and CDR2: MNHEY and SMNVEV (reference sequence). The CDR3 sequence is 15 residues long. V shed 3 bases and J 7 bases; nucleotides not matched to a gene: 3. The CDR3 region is CASSFGTSGGEEQYF. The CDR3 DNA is TGTGCCAGCAGTTTCGGGACTAGCGGGGGGGAGGAGCAGTACTTC.

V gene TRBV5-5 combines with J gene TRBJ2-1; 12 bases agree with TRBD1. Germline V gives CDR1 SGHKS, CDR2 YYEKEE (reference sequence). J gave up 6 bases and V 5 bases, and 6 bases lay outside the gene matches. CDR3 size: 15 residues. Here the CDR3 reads CASRTRDRGLNEQFF. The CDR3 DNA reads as TGTGCCAGCAGGACTCGGGACAGGGGGCTCAATGAGCAGTTCTTC.